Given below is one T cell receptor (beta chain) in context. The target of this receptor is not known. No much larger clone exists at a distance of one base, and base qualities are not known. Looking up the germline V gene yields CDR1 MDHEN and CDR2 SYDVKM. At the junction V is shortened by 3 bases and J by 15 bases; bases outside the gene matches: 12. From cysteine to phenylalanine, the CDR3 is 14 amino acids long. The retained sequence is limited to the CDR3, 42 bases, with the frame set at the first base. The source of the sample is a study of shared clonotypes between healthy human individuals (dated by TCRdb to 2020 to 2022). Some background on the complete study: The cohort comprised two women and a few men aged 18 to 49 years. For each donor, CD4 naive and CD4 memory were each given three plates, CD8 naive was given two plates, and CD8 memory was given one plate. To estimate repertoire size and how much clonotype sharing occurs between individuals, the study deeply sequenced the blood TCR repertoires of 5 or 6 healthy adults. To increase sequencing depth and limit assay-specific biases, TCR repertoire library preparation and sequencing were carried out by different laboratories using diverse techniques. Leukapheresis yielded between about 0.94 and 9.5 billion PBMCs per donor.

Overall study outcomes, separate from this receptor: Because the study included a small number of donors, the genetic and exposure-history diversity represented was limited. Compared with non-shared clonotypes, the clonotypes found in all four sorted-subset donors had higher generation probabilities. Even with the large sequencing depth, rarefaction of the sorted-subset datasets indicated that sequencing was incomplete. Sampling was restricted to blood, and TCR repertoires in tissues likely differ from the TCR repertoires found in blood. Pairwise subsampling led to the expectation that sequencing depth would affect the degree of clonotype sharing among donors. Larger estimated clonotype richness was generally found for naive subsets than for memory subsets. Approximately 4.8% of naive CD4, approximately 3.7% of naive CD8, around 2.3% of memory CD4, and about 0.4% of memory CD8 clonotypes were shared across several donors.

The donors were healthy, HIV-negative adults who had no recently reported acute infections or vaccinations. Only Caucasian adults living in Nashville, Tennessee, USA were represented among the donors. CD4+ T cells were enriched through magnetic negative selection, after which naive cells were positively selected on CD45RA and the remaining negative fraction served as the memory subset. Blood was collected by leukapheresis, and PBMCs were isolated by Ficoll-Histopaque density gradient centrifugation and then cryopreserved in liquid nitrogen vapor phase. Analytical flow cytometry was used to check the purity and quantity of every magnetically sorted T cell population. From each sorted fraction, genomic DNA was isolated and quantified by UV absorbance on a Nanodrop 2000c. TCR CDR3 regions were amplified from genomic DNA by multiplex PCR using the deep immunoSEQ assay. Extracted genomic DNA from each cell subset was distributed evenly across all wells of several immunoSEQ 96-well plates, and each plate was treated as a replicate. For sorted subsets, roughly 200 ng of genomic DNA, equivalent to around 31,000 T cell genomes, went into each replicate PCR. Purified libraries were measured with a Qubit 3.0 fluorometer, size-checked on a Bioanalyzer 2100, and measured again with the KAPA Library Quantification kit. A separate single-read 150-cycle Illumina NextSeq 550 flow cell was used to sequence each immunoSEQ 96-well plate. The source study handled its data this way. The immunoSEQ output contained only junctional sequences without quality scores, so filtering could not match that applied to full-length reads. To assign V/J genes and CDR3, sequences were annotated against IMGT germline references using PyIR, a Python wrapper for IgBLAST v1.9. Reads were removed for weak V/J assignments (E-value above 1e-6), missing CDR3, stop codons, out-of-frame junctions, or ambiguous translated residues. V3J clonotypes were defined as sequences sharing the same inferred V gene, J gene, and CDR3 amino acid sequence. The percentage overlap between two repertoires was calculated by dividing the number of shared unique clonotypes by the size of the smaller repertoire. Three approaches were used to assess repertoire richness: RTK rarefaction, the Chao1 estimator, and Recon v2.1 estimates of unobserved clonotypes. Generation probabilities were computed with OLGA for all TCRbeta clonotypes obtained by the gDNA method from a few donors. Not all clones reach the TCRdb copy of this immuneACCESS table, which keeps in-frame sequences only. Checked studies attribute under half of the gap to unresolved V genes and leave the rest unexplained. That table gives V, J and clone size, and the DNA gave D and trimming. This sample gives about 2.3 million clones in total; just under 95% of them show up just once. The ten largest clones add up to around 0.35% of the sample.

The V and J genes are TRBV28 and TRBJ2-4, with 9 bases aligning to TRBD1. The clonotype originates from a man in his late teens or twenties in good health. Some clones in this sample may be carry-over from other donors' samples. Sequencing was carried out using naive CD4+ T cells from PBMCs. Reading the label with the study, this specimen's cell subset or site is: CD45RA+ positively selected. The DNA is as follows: TGTGCCAGCAGTTTCGGGTCGGGACAGGGTTCGCGGTACTTC. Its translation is CASSFGSGQGSRYF.